These 13 T cell receptor beta chains were all obtained from the same sample, sequenced in a study of blood T cell repertoires in COVID-19. Method: immunoSEQ multiplex PCR; TCRdb's copy keeps in-frame clones and lacks some. Seen here are more than 250,000 clones, 92% observed once, and the top ten hold about 18%. Sequencing was done on a sample of PBMCs or T cells enriched from blood (not recorded which). Receptors were obtained from a woman in her twenties or thirties who had recovered from COVID-19.

The chain combines TRBV5-1 with TRBJ2-7; 9 bases match TRBD1. With 6 bases clipped from V and 6 bases from J, the junction kept 7 bases outside the gene matches. The CDR3 runs 13 residues. The germline gives CDR1 SGHRS, CDR2 YFSETQ. The CDR3 is CASKVTGGSEQYF. For the CDR3, the DNA is TGCGCCAGCAAGGTGACAGGGGGAAGCGAGCAGTACTTC. Drawing the rest from reference TRBV5-1 and TRBJ2-7, the complete variable domain is KAGVTQTPRYLIKTRGQQVTLSCSPISGHRSVSWYQQTPGQGLQFLFEYFSETQRNKGNFPGRFSGRQFSNSRSEMNVSTLELGDSALYLCASKVTGGSEQYFGPGTRLTVT.

The chain links TRBV28 to TRBJ1-3, with 9 bases identical to TRBD1. Trimming took 5 bases from V and 7 from J; bases not matched to a gene: 9. The CDR3 loop spans 15 amino acids. Germline lookup yields CDR1 MDHEN and CDR2 SYDVKM. The CDR3 is CASSLTGGRVNTIYF. As DNA, the CDR3 is TGTGCCAGCAGTCTTACAGGGGGCAGGGTGAACACCATATATTTT.

The chain joins TRBV15 to TRBJ2-3, with TRBD2 matching over 7 bases. Germline V lookup: CDR1 LNHNV, CDR2 YYDKDF (reference sequence). Losses at the gene ends were 6 bases for V and 2 bases for J; bases not matched to a gene: 8. The CDR3 has 15 residues. Written as DNA, the CDR3 is TGTGCCACCAGTTACAGCGGGGCACTCACAGATACGCAGTATTTT. Translating gives CATSYSGALTDTQYF.

The gene calls are TRBV2 and TRBJ2-5; 10 bases align to TRBD2. CDR1 is SNHLY and CDR2 is FYNNEI in the germline V gene. The V gene end was trimmed by 5 bases and the J gene end by 7 bases; junction bases not matched to a gene: 7. There are 14 residues in the CDR3. The CDR3 sequence: CASSLAGGSGTQYF. The CDR3 DNA follows: TGTGCCAGCAGTTTAGCGGGGGGTTCGGGGACCCAGTACTTC.

This chain connects TRBV23-1 to TRBJ1-5; 8 bases are shared with TRBD1. TRBV23-1 is an ORF for which the function is uncertain. V gave up 2 bases and J gave up 5 bases; unmatched junction bases: 8. This CDR3 comprises 16 residues. CDR3 sequence reads: CASSQDGQGADQPQHF. The CDR3 coding sequence is TGCGCCAGCAGTCAAGACGGACAGGGAGCAGATCAGCCCCAGCATTTT.

The gene calls are TRBV6-2 or TRBV6-3 and TRBJ1-4; D uncertain. Germline V gene sequence: CDR1 MNHEY, CDR2 SVGEGT. This CDR3 contains 17 residues. V was cut by 4 bases and J by 0 bases, with 15 bases left in between. As DNA, the CDR3 is TGTGCCAGCAGTTCGCGCGTGATTCCCACAACTAATGAAAAACTGTTTTTT. It yields the protein CASSSRVIPTTNEKLFF.

This clone was recorded a few times. This sequence joins TRBV15 and TRBJ2-7; D is uncertain. The V and J ends lost 8 bases and 0 bases respectively, with 11 bases between them. CDR3 length equals 13 residues. Germline CDR1 LNHNV, CDR2 YYDKDF (reference sequence). The DNA for the CDR3 is TGTGCCACCGGCCAGGCAAGCTCCTACGAGCAGTACTTC. Protein product: CATGQASSYEQYF. Full variable domain (rest looked up from reference TRBV15 and TRBJ2-7): DAMVIQNPRYQVTQFGKPVTLSCSQTLNHNVMYWYQQKSSQAPKLLFHYYDKDFNNEADTPDNFQSRRPNTSFCFLDIRSPGLGDTAMYLCATGQASSYEQYFGPGTRLTVT.

This clone was seen just once. Other DNA sequences in the same sample also yield this CDR3. This chain connects TRBV7-8 to TRBJ1-2, with 7 positions matching TRBD1. The CDR3 covers 13 residues. Germline V CDR1 and CDR2: SGHVS, FQNEAQ. The V gene end was trimmed by 5 bases and the J gene end by 7 bases; junction bases not matched to a gene: 7. CDR3 in amino acids: CASSPRQGGGYTF. In DNA form, the CDR3 reads TGTGCCAGCAGCCCAAGACAGGGCGGTGGCTACACCTTC.

This clone has just a few counts. The V and J genes are TRBV6-5 and TRBJ1-1; D may be TRBD1 (6 bases). Germline CDR1 and CDR2: MNHEY and SVGAGI. This CDR3 spans 15 amino acids. Trimming stripped 4 bases from V and 2 bases from J, with 14 bases between. The CDR3 bases are TGTGCCAGCAGTTCCGGAGGGGGGGTAAACACTGAAGCTTTCTTT. Amino acid sequence: CASSSGGGVNTEAFF.

V usage is TRBV4-1 and J usage is TRBJ1-5; 9 positions match TRBD1. CDR3 length: 15 amino acids. The V and J ends lost 3 bases and 4 bases, in that order; junction bases with no gene match: 4. CDR1 and CDR2 from the germline V gene are MGHRA and YSYEKL. The CDR3 sequence is CASSQGQGTNQPQHF. The CDR3 region has the DNA TGCGCCAGCAGCCAGGGACAGGGTACTAATCAGCCCCAGCATTTT.

V is TRBV7-2 and J is TRBJ2-1; weak D call: TRBD2 (5 bases). The CDR3 is 14 residues long. Germline CDR1 SGHTA, CDR2 FQGNSA. The germline V and J ends were trimmed by 3 bases and 7 bases, with 13 bases remaining between them. CDR3 residues: CASSFPRVINEQFF. The CDR3 bases are TGTGCCAGCAGCTTCCCGAGGGTTATAAATGAGCAGTTCTTC.

This clone appeared a single time. V is TRBV4-3 and J is TRBJ1-1, with a tentative D call TRBD1 (5 bases). Germline V gene data show CDR1 as LGHNA and CDR2 as YSLEER. The CDR3 has 14 residues. The V and J ends lost 4 bases and 2 bases respectively, with 11 bases between them. The CDR3 protein is CASSPGGVNTEAFF. DNA of the CDR3: TGCGCCAGCAGCCCGGGGGGGGTCAACACTGAAGCTTTCTTT.

The V call is TRBV7-2, the J call TRBJ2-5, with 9 bases that match TRBD2. This CDR3 spans 14 amino acids. Losses at the gene ends were 4 bases for V and 6 bases for J; bases not matched to a gene: 6. CDR1 is SGHTA and CDR2 is FQGNSA in the germline V gene. The CDR3 DNA reads as TGTGCCAGCAGCTCGGGACTAGCAAGCCAGACCCAGTACTTC. This encodes CASSSGLASQTQYF.